This TCR beta chain was profiled in a study of cytomegalovirus exposure and HLA in healthy donors. Points from the study as a whole: Within an earlier analysis, most TCR beta V segments proved productive either about 90% or about 30% of the time. There were three CMV-associated chains whose specificity for CMV antigens was confirmed in vitro. Cytomegalovirus association was assigned to about 150 TCR beta chains.

PCR was performed using 60 Vbeta and 13 Jbeta primers. Produced via immunoSEQ multiplex PCR; TCRdb's table is partial and in-frame only. The sample contains about 80,000 clones, under 65% of which appear only once. In regard to this clone: The antigen remains undetermined.

There are 17 residues in the CDR3. V dropped 0 bases and J dropped 2; count of bases not matched to a gene: 2. Germline V gene lookup returns CDR1 SGHRS and CDR2 YFSETQ. The rearrangement uses TRBV5-1 and TRBJ2-1, with 13 bases aligning to TRBD2. The origin of this receptor is a male donor in good health and CMV-seropositive. Sequencing was done on a sample of PBMCs. CDR3 sequence: CASSLGGTSGAYNEQFF. DNA of the CDR3: TGCGCCAGCAGCTTGGGGGGGACTAGCGGGGCCTACAATGAGCAGTTCTTC.